This T cell receptor beta chain was found in a study of CD8+CD57+ T cells in acquired aplastic anemia. Before being chosen for sequencing, patients had shown CD8+CD57+ cell expansion by flow cytometry. Patients uniformly had severe acquired aplastic anemia. This clonotype was seen more than once but under ten times. What it recognizes is unknown. A much larger clone sits a single nucleotide away, making a read error possible. It was genomic DNA that served as the template for profiling TCR beta VDJ and CDR3. MiXCR, applied by TCRdb to the reads, yields one record per CDR3 protein. In the table there are hundreds of thousands of distinct CDR3 sequences, about a third of which are singletons. Whole-study results and caveats: Overlapping CD8+ CDR3 repertoires of patients and controls contained roughly 27 shared sequences.

Looked up from germline, CDR1 is ENHRY and CDR2 is SYGVKD. Trimming at V came to 8 bases and at J to 6 bases, leaving 14 bases not matched to a gene. The CDR3 extends over 15 amino acids. Source material: sorted CD4+, CD8+, or CD8+CD57+ T cells (not recorded which) from PBMCs. The chain links TRBV10-3 to TRBJ1-2; 8 bases match TRBD1. The origin of this receptor is a human donor with aplastic anemia. Here the CDR3 reads CAIRNGTGTPHGYTF. The CDR3 region has the DNA TGTGCCATCCGAAATGGGACAGGTACCCCCCATGGCTACACCTTC.